This T cell receptor (beta chain) was identified during a study of T cells in Graves' hyperthyroidism and ophthalmopathy. In germline, CDR1 is MNHEY, CDR2 SVGAGI. J lost 8 bases, V lost 1 base, and 4 bases had no gene match. The CDR3 sequence is 15 residues long. In this sample, this clonotype turned up many times. Template material for amplifying TCR beta CDR3 regions consisted of RNA transcripts. TCR CDR3 underwent first-round RT-PCR with the HTBI primer set. A single record per CDR3 protein comes from TCRdb applying MiXCR to the multiplex PCR reads. This sample yields a few hundred thousand distinct CDR3 sequences, of which less than 25% are seen a single time; approximately 26% belongs to the top ten. No ophthalmopathy progression within 18 months constituted stable Graves' hyperthyroidism.

The TCR was taken from a young man with Graves' hyperthyroidism. Sequencing input: blood. The V and J genes are TRBV6-5 and TRBJ1-6, with 8 positions matching TRBD1. The CDR3 DNA sequence: TGTGCCAGCAGTTACTTAGGACAGGGAGATTCACCCCTCCACTTT. Its protein is CASSYLGQGDSPLHF.